This T cell receptor (beta chain) comes out of a study of blood T cells in healthy people across ages. With a J-beta primer mix and a sample-barcoded 5' primer, a second PCR ran 7 to 11 cycles. TCRdb passed the 5' RACE reads through MiXCR, listing each CDR3 protein once. The sample lists about 680,000 distinct CDR3 sequences, roughly 49% occurring once. Study results and caveats: Among T cells, TCR beta diversity per million cells dropped roughly linearly as age rose.

In regard to this clonotype: What it recognizes is unknown.

This receptor was obtained from a woman aged 55-70 years in good health. Sequencing used blood.

CDR3 residues: CSARPGGHQPQHF. The CDR3 bases are TGCAGTGCCCGTCCCGGGGGGCACCAGCCCCAGCATTTT. The chain couples TRBV20-1 to TRBJ1-5; TRBD1 is a possible D gene (6 bases). The CDR3 loop spans 13 amino acids. V lost 6 bases, J lost 7 bases, and 16 bases lay in between. Germline V gives CDR1 DFQATT, CDR2 SNEGSKA (reference sequence).